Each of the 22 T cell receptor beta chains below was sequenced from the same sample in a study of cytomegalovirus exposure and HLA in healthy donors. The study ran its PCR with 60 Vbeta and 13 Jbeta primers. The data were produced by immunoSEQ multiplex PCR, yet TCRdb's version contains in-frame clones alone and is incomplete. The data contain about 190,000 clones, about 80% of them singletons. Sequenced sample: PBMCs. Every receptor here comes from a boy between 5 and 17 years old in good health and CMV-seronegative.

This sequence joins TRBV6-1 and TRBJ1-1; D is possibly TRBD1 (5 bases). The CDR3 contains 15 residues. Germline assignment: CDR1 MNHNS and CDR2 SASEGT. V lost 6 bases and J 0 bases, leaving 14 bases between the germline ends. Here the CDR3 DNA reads TGTGCCAGCAGCAAAAGACAGTTTATGAACACTGAAGCTTTCTTT. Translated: CASSKRQFMNTEAFF.

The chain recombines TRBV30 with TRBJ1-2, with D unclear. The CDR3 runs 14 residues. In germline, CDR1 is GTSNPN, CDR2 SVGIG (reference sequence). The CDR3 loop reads CVTTGGLRTRGYTF. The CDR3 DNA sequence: TGTGTTACGACCGGAGGGCTGAGAACTCGGGGCTACACCTTC.

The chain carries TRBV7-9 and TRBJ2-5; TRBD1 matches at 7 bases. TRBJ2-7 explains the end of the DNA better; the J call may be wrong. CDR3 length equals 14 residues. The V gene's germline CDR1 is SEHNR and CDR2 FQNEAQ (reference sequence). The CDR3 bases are TGTGCCAGCAGCTTAGGGACAGGCTCCTACGAGCAGTACTTC. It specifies CASSLGTGSYEQYF.

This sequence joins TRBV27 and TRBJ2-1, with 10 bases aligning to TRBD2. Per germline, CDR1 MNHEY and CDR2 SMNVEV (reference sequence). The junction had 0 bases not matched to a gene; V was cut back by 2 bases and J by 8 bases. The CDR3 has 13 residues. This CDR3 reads CASSLGTSDEQFF. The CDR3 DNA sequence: TGTGCCAGCAGTTTAGGGACTAGCGATGAGCAGTTCTTC.

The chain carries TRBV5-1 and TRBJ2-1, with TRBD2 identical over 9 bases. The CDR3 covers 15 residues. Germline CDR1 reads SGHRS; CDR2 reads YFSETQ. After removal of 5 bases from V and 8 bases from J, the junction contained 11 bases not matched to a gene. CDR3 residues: CASRSWREGGDEQFF. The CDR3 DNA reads TGCGCCAGCAGGTCGTGGCGGGAGGGGGGGGATGAGCAGTTCTTC.

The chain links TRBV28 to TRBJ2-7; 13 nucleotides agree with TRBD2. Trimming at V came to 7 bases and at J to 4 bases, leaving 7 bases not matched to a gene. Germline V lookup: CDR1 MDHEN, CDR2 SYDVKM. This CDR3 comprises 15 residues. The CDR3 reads CASTIGLAGEYEQYF. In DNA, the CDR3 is TGTGCCAGCACAATAGGACTAGCGGGAGAATACGAGCAGTACTTC.

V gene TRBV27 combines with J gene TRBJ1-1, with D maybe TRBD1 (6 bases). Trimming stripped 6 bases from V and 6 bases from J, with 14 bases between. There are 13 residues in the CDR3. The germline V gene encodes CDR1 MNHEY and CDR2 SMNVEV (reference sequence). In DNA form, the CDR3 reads TGTGCCAGCAGGGGAGGGGGACTCGCTGAAGCTTTCTTT. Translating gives CASRGGGLAEAFF.

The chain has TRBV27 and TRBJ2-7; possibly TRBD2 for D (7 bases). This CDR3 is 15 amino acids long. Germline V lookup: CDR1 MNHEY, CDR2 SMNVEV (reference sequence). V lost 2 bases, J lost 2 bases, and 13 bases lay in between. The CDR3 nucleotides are TGTGCCAGCAGTTTACGCGGGGGCGCCGCCTACGAGCAGTACTTC. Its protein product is CASSLRGGAAYEQYF.

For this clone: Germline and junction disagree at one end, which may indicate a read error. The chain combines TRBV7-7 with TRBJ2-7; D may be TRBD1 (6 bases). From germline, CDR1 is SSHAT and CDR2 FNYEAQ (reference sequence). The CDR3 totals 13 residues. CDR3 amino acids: CASSRTDSYEQYF. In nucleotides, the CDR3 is TGTGCTAGCAGCCGGACAGATTCCTACGAGCAGTACTTC.

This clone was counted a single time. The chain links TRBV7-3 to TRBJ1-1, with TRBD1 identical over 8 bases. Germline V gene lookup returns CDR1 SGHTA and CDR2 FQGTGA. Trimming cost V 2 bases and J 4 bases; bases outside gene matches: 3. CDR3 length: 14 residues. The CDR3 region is CASSLGQGATEAFF. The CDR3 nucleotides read TGTGCCAGCAGCTTAGGACAGGGCGCCACTGAAGCTTTCTTT.

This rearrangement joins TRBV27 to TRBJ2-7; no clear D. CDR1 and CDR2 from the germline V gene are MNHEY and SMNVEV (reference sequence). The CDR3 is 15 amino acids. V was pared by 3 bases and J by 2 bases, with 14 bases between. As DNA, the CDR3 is TGTGCCAGCAGTTTTTTTCTAGGTCCGCCCTACGAGCAGTACTTC. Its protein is CASSFFLGPPYEQYF.

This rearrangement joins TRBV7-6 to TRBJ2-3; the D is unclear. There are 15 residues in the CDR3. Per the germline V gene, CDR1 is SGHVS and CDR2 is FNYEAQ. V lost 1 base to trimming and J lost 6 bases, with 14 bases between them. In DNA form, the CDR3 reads TGTGCCAGCAGCTTAGAGGCCAGGATTGGCGATACGCAGTATTTT. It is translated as CASSLEARIGDTQYF.

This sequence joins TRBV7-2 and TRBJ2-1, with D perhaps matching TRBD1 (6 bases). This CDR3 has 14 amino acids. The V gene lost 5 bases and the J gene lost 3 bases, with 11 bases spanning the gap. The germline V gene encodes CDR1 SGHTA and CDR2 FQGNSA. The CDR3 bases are TGTGCCAGCAGCCCCGGGACAAGCTACAATGAGCAGTTCTTC. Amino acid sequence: CASSPGTSYNEQFF. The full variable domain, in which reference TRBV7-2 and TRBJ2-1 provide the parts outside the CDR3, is GAGVSQSPSNKVTEKGKDVELRCDPISGHTALYWYRQSLGQGLEFLIYFQGNSAPDKSGLPSDRFSAERTGGSVSTLTIQRTQQEDSAVYLCASSPGTSYNEQFFGPGTRLTVL.

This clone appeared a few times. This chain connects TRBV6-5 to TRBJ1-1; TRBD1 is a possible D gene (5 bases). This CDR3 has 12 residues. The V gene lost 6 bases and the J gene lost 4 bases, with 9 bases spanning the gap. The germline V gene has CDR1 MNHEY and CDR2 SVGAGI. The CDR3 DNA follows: TGTGCCAGCAGGTTGGGGGGCACTGAAGCTTTCTTT. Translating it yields CASRLGGTEAFF.

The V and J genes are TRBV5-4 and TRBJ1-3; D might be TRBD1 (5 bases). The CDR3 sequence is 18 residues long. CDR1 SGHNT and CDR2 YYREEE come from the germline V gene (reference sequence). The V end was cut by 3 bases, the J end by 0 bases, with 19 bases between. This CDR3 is CASSSKRGPASSGNTIYF. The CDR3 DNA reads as TGTGCCAGCAGCTCGAAGCGGGGACCGGCGAGCTCTGGAAACACCATATATTTT.

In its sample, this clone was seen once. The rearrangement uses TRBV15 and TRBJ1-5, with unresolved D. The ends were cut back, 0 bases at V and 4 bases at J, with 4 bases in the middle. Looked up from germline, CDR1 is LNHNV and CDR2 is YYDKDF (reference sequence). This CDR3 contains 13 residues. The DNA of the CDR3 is TGTGCCACCAGCAGAGATCGGAATCAGCCCCAGCATTTT. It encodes CATSRDRNQPQHF.

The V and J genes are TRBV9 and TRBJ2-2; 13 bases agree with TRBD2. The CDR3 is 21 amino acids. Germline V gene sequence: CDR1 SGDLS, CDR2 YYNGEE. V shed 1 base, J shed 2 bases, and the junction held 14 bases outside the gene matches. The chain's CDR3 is CASSVSSGTSGTPINTGELFF. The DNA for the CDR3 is TGTGCCAGCAGCGTAAGTTCCGGGACTAGCGGGACCCCGATTAACACCGGGGAGCTGTTTTTT.

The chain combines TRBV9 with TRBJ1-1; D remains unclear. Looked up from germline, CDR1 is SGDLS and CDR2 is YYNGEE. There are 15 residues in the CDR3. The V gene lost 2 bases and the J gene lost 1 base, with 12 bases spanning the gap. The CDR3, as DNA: TGTGCCAGCAGCGTCTCTGTGACACCGAACACTGAAGCTTTCTTT. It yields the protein CASSVSVTPNTEAFF.

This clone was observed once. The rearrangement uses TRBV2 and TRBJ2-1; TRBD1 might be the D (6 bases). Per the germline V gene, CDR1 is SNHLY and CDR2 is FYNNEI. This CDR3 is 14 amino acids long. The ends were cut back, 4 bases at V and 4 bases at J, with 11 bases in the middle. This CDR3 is CASSVGRGYNEQFF. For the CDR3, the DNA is TGTGCCAGCAGTGTCGGCAGGGGATACAATGAGCAGTTCTTC.

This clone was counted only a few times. This CDR3 is CASSEFRGQGTYEQYF. The CDR3 DNA sequence: TGTGCCAGCAGTGAATTTAGAGGACAGGGGACCTACGAGCAGTACTTC. This chain connects TRBV6-1 to TRBJ2-7, with 9 bases lining up with TRBD1. Germline CDR1 reads MNHNS; CDR2 reads SASEGT. J was trimmed by 2 bases and V by 2 bases; bases with no gene match: 7. The CDR3 contains 16 residues.

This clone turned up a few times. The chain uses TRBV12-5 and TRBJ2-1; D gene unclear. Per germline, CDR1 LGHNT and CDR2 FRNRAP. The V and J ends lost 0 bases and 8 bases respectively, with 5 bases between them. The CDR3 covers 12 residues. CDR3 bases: TGTGCTAGTGGTTTGGTAACACATGAGCAGTTCTTC. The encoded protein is CASGLVTHEQFF.

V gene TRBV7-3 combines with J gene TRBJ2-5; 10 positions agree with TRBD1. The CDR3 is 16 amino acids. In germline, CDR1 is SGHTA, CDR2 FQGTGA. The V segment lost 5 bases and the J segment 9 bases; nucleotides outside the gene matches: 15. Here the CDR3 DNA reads TGTGCCAGCAGCCCGACGACAGGGGGCTTTTTGACTGCCCAGTACTTC. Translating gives CASSPTTGGFLTAQYF.